This TCR beta chain was recorded in a study of cytomegalovirus exposure and HLA in healthy donors. Overall study findings and caveats: Presence/absence analyses assumed roughly uniform sequencing depth across donors. Compared with the roughly 670-donor mean, an Asian-associated ancestry cluster reportedly had fewer N-insertions, according to a later analysis.

This cohort consisted of healthy bone marrow donors. As concerns this clone: What it binds is unknown.

PCR was performed using 60 Vbeta and 13 Jbeta primers. The protocol was immunoSEQ multiplex PCR, while the TCRdb copy is restricted to in-frame clones and leaves out a portion. The sample lists some 140,000 clones, about 85% seen once, with about 3.1% in the top ten. Germline CDR1 is MDHEN and CDR2 is SYDVKM. The trim removed 8 bases at V and 0 bases at J, leaving 11 bases unmatched. CDR3 length equals 17 residues. The sequenced sample was PBMCs. The sequence was obtained from a female donor in good health and CMV-seronegative. The gene calls are TRBV28 and TRBJ1-3; 9 nucleotides match TRBD1. The CDR3 nucleotides are TGTGCCAGCTGGGAAGGGGGACAGGGTAGCTCTGGAAACACCATATATTTT. Its translation is CASWEGGQGSSGNTIYF.